This T cell receptor beta chain was documented in a study of early T cells in non-severe SARS-CoV-2 infection. Study as a whole: Bulk RNA from unsorted whole blood was sequenced; chains were unpaired.

Study-wide results and limits: Private and CD4 specificities were missed by VDJdb matching, which favored anti-spike CD8 responses.

The CDR3 length is 16 residues. Germline V gene lookup returns CDR1 LGHNA and CDR2 YNFKEQ. V was clipped by 4 bases and J by 4 bases; unmatched bases: 7. This clonotype was counted ten times or more. What it recognizes is unknown. Via MiXCR, TCRdb re-called the 5' RACE reads, giving one row per CDR3 protein. The sample records 60,000 or so distinct CDR3 sequences, 10% to 15% being singletons. The sample was whole blood, taken at baseline. This sequence was found in an adult who was a healthcare worker with PCR-confirmed SARS-CoV-2 infection or an uninfected control (not recorded which). This rearrangement joins TRBV4-2 to TRBJ2-3; 11 nucleotides line up with TRBD2. CDR3 region: CASSRTSGGGADTQYF. The CDR3 DNA reads TGTGCCAGCAGCCGAACTAGCGGGGGAGGGGCAGATACGCAGTATTTT.